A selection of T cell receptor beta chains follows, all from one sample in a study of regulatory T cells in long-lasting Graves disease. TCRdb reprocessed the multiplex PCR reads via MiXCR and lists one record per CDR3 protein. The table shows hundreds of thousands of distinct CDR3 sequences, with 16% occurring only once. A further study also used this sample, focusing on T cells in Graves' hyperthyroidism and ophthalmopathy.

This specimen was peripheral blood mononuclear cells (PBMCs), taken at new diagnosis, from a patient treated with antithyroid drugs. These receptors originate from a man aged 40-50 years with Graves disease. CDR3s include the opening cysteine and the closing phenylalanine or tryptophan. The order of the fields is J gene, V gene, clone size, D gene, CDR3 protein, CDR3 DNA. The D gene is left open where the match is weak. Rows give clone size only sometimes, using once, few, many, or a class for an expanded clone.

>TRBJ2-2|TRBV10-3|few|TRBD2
CAISFSGTNTGELFF
TGTGCCATCAGTTTCAGCGGGACGAACACCGGGGAGCTGTTTTTT
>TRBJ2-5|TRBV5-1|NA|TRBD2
CASSLATSGGETQYF
TGCGCCAGCAGCTTGGCGACTAGCGGGGGAGAGACCCAGTACTTC
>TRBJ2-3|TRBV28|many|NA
CASSLLTRRTDTQYF
TGTGCCAGCAGTTTATTAACTAGACGCACAGATACGCAGTATTTT
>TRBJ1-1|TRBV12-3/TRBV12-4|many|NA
CASSTLITSQNTEAFF
TGTGCCAGCAGTACGCTAATTACAAGTCAGAACACTGAAGCTTTCTTT
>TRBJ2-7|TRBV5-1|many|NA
CASSFGPTSYEQYF
TGCGCCAGCAGCTTTGGGCCGACCTCCTACGAGCAGTACTTC
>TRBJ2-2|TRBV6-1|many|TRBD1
CASSPRDRGTGELFF
TGTGCCAGCAGTCCCCGGGACAGGGGGACCGGGGAGCTGTTTTTT
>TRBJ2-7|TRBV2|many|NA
CASSEARWEQYF
TGTGCCAGCAGTGAAGCGCGCTGGGAGCAGTACTTC
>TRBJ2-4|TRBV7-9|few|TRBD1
CASSPGGSAKNIQYF
TGTGCCAGCAGCCCAGGGGGATCAGCCAAAAACATTCAGTACTTC
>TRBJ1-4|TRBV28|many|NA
CASSFIRWGHEKLFF
TGTGCCAGCAGTTTCATCAGGTGGGGGCATGAAAAACTGTTTTTT
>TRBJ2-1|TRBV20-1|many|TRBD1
CSARGQPREQFF
TGCAGTGCAAGGGGACAGCCTCGTGAGCAGTTCTTC
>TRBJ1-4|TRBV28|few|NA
CASREGVAEKLFF
TGTGCCAGCAGGGAGGGGGTGGCTGAAAAACTGTTTTTT
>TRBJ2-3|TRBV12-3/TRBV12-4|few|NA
CASSFGRGPFNTQYF
TGTGCCAGCAGTTTCGGGCGGGGGCCGTTTAATACGCAGTATTTT
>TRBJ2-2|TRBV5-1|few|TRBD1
CASQTGKTGELFF
TGCGCCAGTCAGACAGGGAAGACCGGGGAGCTGTTTTTT
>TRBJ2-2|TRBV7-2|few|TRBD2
CASSLVGRGGELFF
TGTGCCAGCAGCTTAGTGGGGAGGGGCGGGGAGCTGTTTTTT
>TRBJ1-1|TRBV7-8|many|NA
CASSLGPGLTWAFF
TGTGCCAGCAGCTTAGGTCCAGGGTTAACTTGGGCTTTCTTT
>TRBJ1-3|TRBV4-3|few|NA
CASSQAQGSRNTIYF
TGCGCCAGCAGCCAAGCGCAGGGCTCTAGAAACACCATATATTTT
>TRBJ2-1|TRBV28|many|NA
CASIDRSNGNEQFF
TGTGCCAGCATAGACAGGTCGAACGGCAATGAGCAGTTCTTC
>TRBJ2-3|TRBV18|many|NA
CASSPTVTDTQYF
TGTGCCAGCTCACCGACGGTCACAGATACGCAGTATTTT
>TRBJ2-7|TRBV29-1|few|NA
CSVRGTYEQYF
TGCAGCGTTCGGGGTACCTACGAGCAGTACTTC
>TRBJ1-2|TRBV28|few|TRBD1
CATSLTGGLSLWLRTF
TGTGCCACCTCTCTGACAGGGGGCCTATCTCTATGGCTACGGACCTTC
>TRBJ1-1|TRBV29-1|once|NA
CSVFGQGMNTEAFF
TGCAGCGTTTTCGGGCAGGGCATGAACACTGAAGCTTTCTTT
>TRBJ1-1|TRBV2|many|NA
CASSRGGEAFF
TGTGCCAGCAGTCGAGGGGGGGAAGCTTTCTTT
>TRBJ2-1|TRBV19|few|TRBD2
CASSIFGSSGGYNEQFF
TGTGCCAGTAGTATTTTTGGGTCTAGCGGGGGATACAATGAGCAGTTCTTC
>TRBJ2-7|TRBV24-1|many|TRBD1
CATKFNGTGPTYEQYF
TGTGCCACTAAATTCAACGGGACAGGCCCAACCTACGAGCAGTACTTC
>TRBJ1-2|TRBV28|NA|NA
CASTGGGSWGYTF
TGTGCCAGCACCGGCGGGGGTTCATGGGGCTACACCTTC
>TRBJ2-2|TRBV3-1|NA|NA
CASSQDLTRKNTGELFF
TGTGCCAGCAGCCAAGACCTGACTAGGAAGAACACCGGGGAGCTGTTTTTT
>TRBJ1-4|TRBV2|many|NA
CASGGQGATNEKLFF
TGTGCCAGCGGAGGTCAGGGTGCAACTAATGAAAAACTGTTTTTT
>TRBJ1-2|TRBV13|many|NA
CASSPHSSRTRANYGYTF
TGTGCCAGCAGCCCTCACTCCTCCAGGACACGGGCTAACTATGGCTACACCTTC
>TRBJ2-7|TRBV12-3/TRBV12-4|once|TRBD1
CASSDSGQGEQYF
TGTGCCAGCAGTGACTCGGGACAGGGCGAGCAGTACTTC
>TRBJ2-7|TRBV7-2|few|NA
CASSPYSYEQYF
TGTGCCAGCAGCCCCTACTCCTACGAGCAGTACTTC
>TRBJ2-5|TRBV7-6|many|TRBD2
CASSLVTGGETQYF
TGTGCCAGCAGCTTAGTTACGGGAGGGGAGACCCAGTACTTC
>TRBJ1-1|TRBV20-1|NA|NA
CSALVDSANTEAFF
TGCAGTGCGTTAGTGGACAGTGCGAACACTGAAGCTTTCTTT
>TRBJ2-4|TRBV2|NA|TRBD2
CASVGGRAGSDIQYF
TGTGCCAGCGTTGGCGGGAGGGCCGGGTCGGACATTCAGTACTTC
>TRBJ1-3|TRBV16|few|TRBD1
CASSQSRQGDTIYF
TGTGCCAGCAGCCAATCGCGACAGGGGGACACCATATATTTT
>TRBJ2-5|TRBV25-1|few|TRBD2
CASSALGLAAGETQYF
TGTGCCAGCAGTGCACTAGGACTAGCGGCGGGGGAGACCCAGTACTTC
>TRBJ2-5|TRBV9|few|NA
CASSARLSHQETQYF
TGTGCCAGCAGCGCCCGACTTAGCCACCAAGAGACCCAGTACTTC
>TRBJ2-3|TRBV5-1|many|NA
CASRVGLAGDTQYF
TGCGCCAGCAGGGTGGGGCTGGCTGGAGATACGCAGTATTTT
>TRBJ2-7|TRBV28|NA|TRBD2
CASTEKGAGGHYEQYF
TGTGCCAGCACCGAGAAGGGCGCGGGAGGGCACTACGAGCAGTACTTC
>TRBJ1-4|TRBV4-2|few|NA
CASSQDLRRTNEKLFF
TGTGCCAGCAGCCAAGATCTGAGGCGGACTAATGAAAAACTGTTTTTT
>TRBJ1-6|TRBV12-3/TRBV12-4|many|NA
CASTLGVGFGINSPLHF
TGTGCCAGCACCCTTGGCGTGGGTTTCGGGATTAATTCACCCCTCCACTTT
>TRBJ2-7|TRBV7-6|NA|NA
CAGSLIQGHEQYF
TGTGCCGGCAGCTTGATACAGGGTCACGAGCAGTACTTC
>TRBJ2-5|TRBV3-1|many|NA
CASSQDGWGGETQYF
TGTGCCAGCAGCCAAGATGGATGGGGTGGAGAGACCCAGTACTTC
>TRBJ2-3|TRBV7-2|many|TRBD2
CASSLTSGGFRDTQYF
TGTGCCAGCAGCTTAACTAGCGGGGGGTTCCGAGATACGCAGTATTTT
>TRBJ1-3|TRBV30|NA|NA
CAFYYRSGNTIYF
TGTGCCTTCTACTACCGATCCGGAAACACCATATATTTT
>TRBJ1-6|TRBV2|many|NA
CASVRGFNSPLHF
TGTGCCAGCGTCCGGGGATTTAATTCACCCCTCCACTTT
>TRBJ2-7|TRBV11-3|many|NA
CASSLEVGTYEQYF
TGTGCCAGCAGCTTAGAGGTGGGGACCTACGAGCAGTACTTC